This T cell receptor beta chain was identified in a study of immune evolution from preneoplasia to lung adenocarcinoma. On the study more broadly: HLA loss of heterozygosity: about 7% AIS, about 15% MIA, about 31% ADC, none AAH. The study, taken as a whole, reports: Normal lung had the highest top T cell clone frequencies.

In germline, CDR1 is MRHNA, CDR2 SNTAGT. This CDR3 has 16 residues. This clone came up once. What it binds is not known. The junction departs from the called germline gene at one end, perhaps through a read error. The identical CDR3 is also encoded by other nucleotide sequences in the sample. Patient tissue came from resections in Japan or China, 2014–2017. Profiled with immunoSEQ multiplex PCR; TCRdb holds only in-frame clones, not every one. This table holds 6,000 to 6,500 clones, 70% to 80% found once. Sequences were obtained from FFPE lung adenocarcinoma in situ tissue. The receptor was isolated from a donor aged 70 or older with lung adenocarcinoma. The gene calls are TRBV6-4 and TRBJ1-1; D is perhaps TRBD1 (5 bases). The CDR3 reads CASSDAGRGKNTEAFF. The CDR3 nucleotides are TGTGCCAGCAGTGACGCTGGGAGGGGAAAGAACACTGAAGCTTTTTTT.